This T cell receptor beta chain originates from a study of T cells after yellow fever vaccination. MiXCR, applied by TCRdb to the 5' RACE reads, yields one record per CDR3 protein. The sample lists about 310,000 distinct CDR3 sequences, less than 4.5% occurring once. Points from the study as a whole: Contaminating bulk clonotypes could be abundant in FACS-sorted repertoires.

Germline V gene sequence: CDR1 DFQATT, CDR2 SNEGSKA (reference sequence). V was trimmed by 3 bases and J by 0 bases, leaving 14 bases between them. The CDR3 totals 15 residues. In this sample, this clonotype turned up many times. What it binds is not known. The rearrangement uses TRBV20-1 and TRBJ1-1, with D possibly being TRBD1 (6 bases). The sample was PBMCs, taken on the day of the yellow fever booster vaccination. The sequence was obtained from a man between 18 and 29 years old who received the YFV17D yellow fever vaccine. The CDR3 nucleotides read TGCAGTGCTAGCGGGGGGGCCGATATGAACACTGAAGCTTTCTTT. This gives the protein CSASGGADMNTEAFF.